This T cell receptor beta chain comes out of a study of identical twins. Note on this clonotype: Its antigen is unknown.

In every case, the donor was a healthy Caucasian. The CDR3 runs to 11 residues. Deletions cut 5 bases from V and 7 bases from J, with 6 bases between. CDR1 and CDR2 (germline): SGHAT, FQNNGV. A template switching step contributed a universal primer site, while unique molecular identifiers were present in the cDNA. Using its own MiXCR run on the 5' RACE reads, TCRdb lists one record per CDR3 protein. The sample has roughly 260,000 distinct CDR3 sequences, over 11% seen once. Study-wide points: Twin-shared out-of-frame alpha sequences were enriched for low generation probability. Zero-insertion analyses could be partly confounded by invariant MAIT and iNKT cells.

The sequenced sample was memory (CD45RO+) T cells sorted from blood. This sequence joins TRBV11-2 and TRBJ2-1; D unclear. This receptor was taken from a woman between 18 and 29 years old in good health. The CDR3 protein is CASSTRNEQFF. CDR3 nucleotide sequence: TGTGCCAGCAGCACAAGGAATGAGCAGTTCTTC.